These 12 T cell receptor beta chains originate from one sample sequenced in a study of CD8 T cells in Susac syndrome. About 0.5 to 1 ug RNA was reverse transcribed with random hexamers. TCRdb fed the immunoSEQ multiplex PCR reads into MiXCR, producing one record per CDR3 protein. Of about 300,000 distinct CDR3 sequences in the sample, roughly 85% were seen once. The source material was CD8+ T cells from PBMCs. The receptors were gathered from a human donor with multiple sclerosis.

The chain links TRBV20-1 to TRBJ2-1; weak D call: TRBD2 (6 bases). The ends were cut back, 6 bases at V and 4 bases at J, with 19 bases in the middle. This CDR3 comprises 15 residues. CDR1 and CDR2 (germline): DFQATT, SNEGSKA (reference sequence). CDR3 loop: CSAPIEDYPYNEQFF. In nucleotides, the CDR3 is TGCAGTGCCCCCATAGAGGACTACCCGTACAATGAGCAGTTCTTC.

This chain links TRBV7-6 with TRBJ2-1, with 11 bases matching TRBD1. Germline V gene sequence: CDR1 SGHVS, CDR2 FNYEAQ. The CDR3 extends over 17 amino acids. Trimming took 3 bases from V and 8 from J; bases not matched to a gene: 12. CDR3 in amino acids: CASSFLTGTGGDDEQFF. CDR3 in DNA: TGTGCCAGCAGCTTTCTTACCGGGACAGGGGGGGATGATGAGCAGTTCTTC.

The V call is TRBV5-6, the J call TRBJ2-2; perhaps TRBD2 as D (5 bases). There are 15 residues in the CDR3. CDR1 and CDR2 from the germline V gene are SGHDT and YYEEEE. V was pared by 7 bases and J by 1 base, with 14 bases between. The CDR3 DNA follows: TGTGCCAGCGGCGGGCCCCTTTGGAACACCGGGGAGCTGTTTTTT. It specifies CASGGPLWNTGELFF.

V and J are TRBV11-2 and TRBJ2-1, with 9 nucleotides matching TRBD2. Germline-derived CDR1 and CDR2 are SGHAT and FQNNGV. V lost 6 bases, J lost 2 bases, and 2 bases stayed unmatched. This CDR3 is built from 14 residues. CDR3 nucleotide sequence: TGTGCCAGCAGGCGGGAGGGCCCCTACAATGAGCAGTTCTTC. Translation: CASRREGPYNEQFF.

The chain has TRBV29-1 and TRBJ1-2; 10 bases are a match to TRBD1. There are 11 residues in the CDR3. Germline V gene sequence: CDR1 SQVTM, CDR2 ANQGSEA. V dropped 6 bases and J dropped 8; count of bases not matched to a gene: 3. The DNA of the CDR3 is TGCAGCGTAAGGGACAGGGGAGGCTACACCTTC. This gives the protein CSVRDRGGYTF.

The CDR3 DNA reads as TGTGCCTGCCGGGAGGGGACCCAGTACTTC. Amino acid sequence: CACREGTQYF. The V gene is TRBV30, the J gene TRBJ2-5; 8 bases line up with TRBD2. Trimming removed 6 bases from V and 7 bases from J; junction bases left unmatched: 1. Germline V lookup: CDR1 GTSNPN, CDR2 SVGIG (reference sequence). The CDR3 sequence is 10 residues long.

The sample holds a few counts of this clonotype. V is TRBV6-2 or TRBV6-3 and J is TRBJ1-5; maybe TRBD1 (5 bases). Trimming removed 6 bases from V and 9 bases from J, with 18 bases in between. The germline V gene has CDR1 MNHEY and CDR2 SVGEGT. This CDR3 has 14 residues. The CDR3 DNA sequence: TGTGCCAGCAGGGAGGGACGGTTCTTACGGCCCCAGCATTTT. The encoded protein is CASREGRFLRPQHF.

This chain joins TRBV6-2 or TRBV6-3 and TRBJ2-1, with TRBD2 identical over 10 bases. There are 20 residues in the CDR3. V lost 0 bases, J lost 0 bases, and 11 bases stayed unmatched. From germline, CDR1 is MNHEY and CDR2 SVGEGT. CDR3 DNA: TGTGCCAGCAGTTACTCGGCTCCTCTAGCGGGGGATACCTCCTACAATGAGCAGTTCTTC. This gives the protein CASSYSAPLAGDTSYNEQFF.

The chain carries TRBV6-1 and TRBJ1-2; D unclear. In germline, CDR1 is MNHNS, CDR2 SASEGT. V gave up 5 bases and J gave up 6 bases, with 10 bases separating them. The CDR3 runs 12 residues. CDR3 region: CASSPNRNGYTF. The CDR3 DNA is TGTGCCAGCAGTCCGAATCGGAATGGCTACACCTTC.

CDR3 residues: CASSLGVVAVDEQYF. In DNA, the CDR3 is TGCGCCAGCAGTCTGGGGGTCGTGGCTGTAGACGAGCAGTACTTC. The chain combines TRBV4-1 with TRBJ2-7, with D tentatively TRBD1 or TRBD2 (5 bases each). The CDR3 length is 15 residues. With 6 bases removed from V and 5 bases from J, the gap between germline ends came to 20 bases. Germline V gene lookup returns CDR1 MGHRA and CDR2 YSYEKL.

The CDR3 loop is CSVELAGAFISYEQYF. For the CDR3, the DNA is TGCAGCGTTGAATTAGCGGGAGCTTTTATCTCCTACGAGCAGTACTTC. The chain employs TRBV29-1 and TRBJ2-7; 9 nucleotides agree with TRBD2. The CDR3 consists of 16 residues. Germline V CDR1 and CDR2: SQVTM, ANQGSEA. Trimming removed 2 bases from V and 0 bases from J; junction bases left unmatched: 8.

The V gene is TRBV27, the J gene TRBJ2-3; TRBD2 agrees at 13 bases. J gave up 10 bases and V 5 bases, and 9 bases lay outside the gene matches. From germline, CDR1 is MNHEY and CDR2 SMNVEV (reference sequence). This CDR3 region has 15 residues. CDR3 nucleotides: TGTGCCAGCAGTATAGGGACTAGCGGGAACGCCGCGCAGTATTTT. Protein product: CASSIGTSGNAAQYF.